This entry lists 28 T cell receptor beta chains sequenced from one sample in a study of blood T cells in healthy people across ages (dated by TCRdb to about 2015). Library preparation used 5' RACE. Instrument used: Illumina HiSeq 2500. A second PCR of roughly 7 to 12 cycles was run with a J-beta primer mix and a sample-barcoded 5' primer. Through fastp at Q25 and MiXCR, TCRdb rebuilt clones from the public reads, retaining in-frame beta chains. Records with the same CDR3 protein are collapsed into one entry carrying the most frequent genes and DNA. This sample holds about 830,000 distinct CDR3 sequences; around 62% were observed only once. The top ten hold roughly 26% of the sample. Sample: blood. The source is a young man in good health.

The rearrangement links TRBV6-5 to TRBJ1-1; D may be TRBD1 (6 bases). V lost 6 bases and J 0 bases, leaving 14 bases between the germline ends. Germline V gives CDR1 MNHEY, CDR2 SVGAGI. The CDR3 is 15 amino acids. CDR3 loop: CASSRAQGLNTEAFF. The CDR3 region has the DNA TGTGCCAGCAGCCGGGCCCAGGGGCTGAACACTGAAGCTTTCTTT.

The J gene is TRBJ2-1, the V gene TRBV28, with a possible D match to TRBD1 (6 bases). Germline CDR1 reads MDHEN; CDR2 reads SYDVKM. The CDR3 has 15 amino acids. Trimming shortened V by 1 base and J by 8 bases, and 15 bases separated the two germline ends. The CDR3 DNA sequence: TGTGCCAGCAGTTTATCCCCCAAGGGGGTCGATGAGCAGTTCTTC. Protein product: CASSLSPKGVDEQFF.

Regarding this clonotype: The junction does not match germline at one end; this may be a read error. The chain employs TRBV27 and TRBJ1-3, with 7 bases fitting TRBD1. Germline CDR1 is MNHEY and CDR2 is SMNVEV (reference sequence). This CDR3 has 13 residues. The CDR3 region is CAGSRQGGNTIYF. DNA for the CDR3: TGTGCCGGCAGTAGACAGGGAGGAAACACCATATATTTT.

The chain links TRBV9 to TRBJ2-3; tentatively, D is TRBD1 or TRBD2 (6 bases each). The V end lost 10 bases, the J end lost 0 bases, and 15 bases lay between the germline ends. The CDR3 sequence is 14 residues long. CDR1 and CDR2 from the germline V gene are SGDLS and YYNGEE. The CDR3 bases are TGTGCCCCACCACCGGGGGCTAGCACAGATACGCAGTATTTT. It is translated as CAPPPGASTDTQYF.

The CDR3 region is CASSLSYRGAETQYF. DNA for the CDR3: TGTGCCAGCAGCTTATCATACAGGGGGGCCGAGACCCAGTACTTC. The genes are TRBV7-2 and TRBJ2-7; TRBD1 aligns across 8 bases. The tail of the sequence fits TRBJ2-5 better, so the J call may be wrong. CDR1 is SGHTA and CDR2 is FQGNSA in the germline V gene. The CDR3 spans 15 residues.

This chain uses TRBV25-1 with TRBJ2-1; 10 positions agree with TRBD1. The CDR3 consists of 12 residues. The germline gives CDR1 MGHDK, CDR2 SYGVNS. Trimming took 10 bases from V and 8 from J; bases not matched to a gene: 5. This CDR3 is CAIGTGVYEQFF. The CDR3 DNA is TGTGCCATCGGGACAGGGGTCTATGAGCAGTTCTTC.

This clonotype was recorded a few times. This CDR3 is CASSGSSVETQYF. CDR3 DNA: TGTGCCAGCAGCGGTAGTTCGGTCGAGACCCAGTACTTC. The gene calls are TRBV9 and TRBJ2-5; D unclear. The CDR3 runs to 13 residues. Germline CDR1 and CDR2: SGDLS and YYNGEE. Trimming pared 3 bases from V and 5 bases from J, leaving 11 bases between.

DNA for the CDR3: TGTGCCAGCAGCGGCCGTGACAGGGAGTGGGAAGAGACCCAGTACTTC. Translating it yields CASSGRDREWEETQYF. The rearrangement joins TRBV5-5 to TRBJ2-5; 7 bases map to TRBD1. There are 16 residues in the CDR3. V shed 4 bases and J 3 bases; nucleotides not matched to a gene: 12. Germline CDR1 is SGHKS and CDR2 is YYEKEE (reference sequence).

The rearrangement links TRBV3-1 to TRBJ2-3; a possible D gene is TRBD2 (6 bases). Germline CDR1 is LGHDT and CDR2 is YNNKEL (reference sequence). V was trimmed by 0 bases and J by 1 base, leaving 8 bases between them. The CDR3 contains 15 residues. CDR3 coding DNA: TGTGCCAGCAGCCAAGAAAAGCGGGGCACAGATACGCAGTATTTT. Protein product: CASSQEKRGTDTQYF.

The chain recombines TRBV20-1 with TRBJ2-7; D assignment may be TRBD1 or TRBD2 (5 bases each). The CDR3 length is 14 residues. Germline CDR1 reads DFQATT; CDR2 reads SNEGSKA (reference sequence). The ends were cut back, 3 bases at V and 5 bases at J, with 17 bases in the middle. The CDR3 here is CSARGGGNRHEQYF. DNA of the CDR3: TGCAGTGCTAGGGGTGGGGGTAATCGGCACGAGCAGTACTTC.

The chain couples TRBV4-1 to TRBJ1-2; D remains unclear. V gave up 1 base and J gave up 4 bases, with 10 bases separating them. The V gene's germline CDR1 is MGHRA and CDR2 YSYEKL. The CDR3 covers 14 residues. The CDR3 nucleotides read TGCGCCAGCAGCCAAGGGGCCTCTCCCTATGGCTACACCTTC. Translated, it gives CASSQGASPYGYTF.

The chain combines TRBV4-2 with TRBJ2-4; D could derive from TRBD1 or TRBD2 (5 bases each). Gene TRBJ2-7 matches the end of the DNA better, so the J call may be wrong. The CDR3 contains 16 residues. Germline V CDR1 and CDR2: LGHNA, YNFKEQ. The CDR3, as DNA: TGTGCCAGCAGCCAAGAATCAGGGATGGGGGCCTACGAGCAGTACTTC. This translates into CASSQESGMGAYEQYF.

This clonotype was observed at least ten times. The gene calls are TRBV7-2 and TRBJ2-3; D remains unclear. This CDR3 has 13 residues. V lost 1 base, J lost 1 base, and 3 bases lay in between. Looked up from germline, CDR1 is SGHTA and CDR2 is FQGNSA. The CDR3 is CASSLVGTDTQYF. The CDR3 DNA reads as TGTGCCAGCAGCTTAGTGGGCACAGATACGCAGTATTTT.

This chain links TRBV2 with TRBJ1-1; TRBD1 matches at 7 bases. The CDR3 consists of 14 residues. Germline V CDR1 and CDR2: SNHLY, FYNNEI. V was pared by 6 bases and J by 0 bases, with 4 bases of the junction left unmatched. This CDR3 is CASRQTGMNTEAFF. CDR3 nucleotide sequence: TGTGCCAGCAGGCAGACAGGGATGAACACTGAAGCTTTCTTT.

This clonotype appeared a few times. The rearrangement joins TRBV7-2 to TRBJ2-3; D uncertain. CDR3 length equals 14 residues. Trimming took off 5 bases at V and 3 bases at J, with 12 bases between the two ends. Germline V CDR1 and CDR2: SGHTA, FQGNSA. The DNA for the CDR3 is TGTGCCAGCAGCCCGGCCCCTCCTACAGATACGCAGTATTTT. Translating gives CASSPAPPTDTQYF.

The sample holds a few counts of this clonotype. V usage is TRBV29-1 and J usage is TRBJ2-1; 10 nucleotides align to TRBD2. J lost 7 bases, V lost 6 bases, and 15 bases had no gene match. This CDR3 has 16 residues. Germline V lookup: CDR1 SQVTM, CDR2 ANQGSEA. CDR3: CSVYTPLAGFKNEQFF. CDR3 nucleotide sequence: TGCAGCGTCTACACTCCACTAGCGGGGTTTAAAAATGAGCAGTTCTTC.

Notes on this clonotype: The germline gene is not matched at one end of the junction; a read error may be the cause. This chain joins TRBV11-1 and TRBJ2-7; maybe TRBD1 (6 bases). This CDR3 has 13 residues. Germline V gene lookup returns CDR1 SGHAT and CDR2 FQDESV (reference sequence). CDR3 DNA sequence: TGTGCCAGCTCTCACAGGGAGTCCTACGAGCGGTACTTC. Translating gives CASSHRESYERYF.

The chain joins TRBV6-2 or TRBV6-3 to TRBJ1-1, with D hard to call. CDR1 and CDR2 from the germline V gene are MNHEY and SVGEGT. This CDR3 has 15 residues. V lost 0 bases, J lost 1 base, and 9 bases lay in between. In DNA, the CDR3 is TGTGCCAGCAGTTACTCGGACGGACCGAACACTGAAGCTTTCTTT. Translating gives CASSYSDGPNTEAFF.

The CDR3 here is CASSQEWAGPYEQYF. The CDR3 DNA sequence: TGCGCCAGCAGCCAAGAGTGGGCAGGGCCCTACGAGCAGTACTTC. The gene calls are TRBV4-3 and TRBJ2-7, with a tentative D call TRBD1 (5 bases). CDR1 and CDR2 from the germline V gene are LGHNA and YSLEER. V shed 0 bases and J shed 2 bases, with 11 bases lying between them. The CDR3 spans 15 residues.

Remarks on this clonotype: Compared with germline, one end of the junction differs, possibly owing to a read error. The V and J genes are TRBV7-2 and TRBJ1-2, with D maybe TRBD1 (5 bases). This CDR3 contains 15 residues. The germline gives CDR1 SGHTA, CDR2 FQGNSA. The CDR3 DNA reads as TGTGTCAGCAGCCCCCGTGACGGGACCCTCGGCGGCCACACCTTC. As protein: CVSSPRDGTLGGHTF. The complete variable domain, with remaining parts taken from reference TRBV7-2 and TRBJ1-2, reads GAGVSQSPSNKVTEKGKDVELRCDPISGHTALYWYRQSLGQGLEFLIYFQGNSAPDKSGLPSDRFSAERTGGSVSTLTIQRTQQEDSAVYLCVSSPRDGTLGGHTFGSGTRLTVV.

This chain links TRBV28 with TRBJ2-1; D possibly corresponds to TRBD2 (6 bases). This CDR3 comprises 14 residues. Germline V CDR1 and CDR2: MDHEN, SYDVKM. V was clipped by 4 bases and J by 10 bases, with 17 bases between them. CDR3 sequence (DNA): TGTGCCAGCAGTTCAACGGGGGAAGGGTGGGAGCAGTTCTTC. Translation gives CASSSTGEGWEQFF.

In its sample, this clonotype was seen once. The rearrangement uses TRBV20-1 and TRBJ2-7, with D tentatively TRBD2 (7 bases). The better agreement between TRBJ2-5 and the DNA end casts doubt on the J call. Germline CDR1 and CDR2: DFQATT and SNEGSKA (reference sequence). The CDR3 extends over 13 amino acids. The CDR3 nucleotides read TGCAGTGCTTTTAAGGGGGGGGGAGAGACCCAGTACTTC. It specifies CSAFKGGGETQYF.

The chain employs TRBV9 and TRBJ2-7; D is uncertain. The CDR3 has 14 amino acids. Germline lookup yields CDR1 SGDLS and CDR2 YYNGEE. Trimming took off 1 base at V and 2 bases at J, with 10 bases between the two ends. CDR3 DNA: TGTGCCAGCAGCGTACAAGACGTTCCCTACGAGCAGTACTTC. This codes for CASSVQDVPYEQYF.

V gene TRBV5-1 combines with J gene TRBJ2-1; D may be TRBD1 (6 bases). This CDR3 is built from 18 residues. Trimming left V 0 bases short and J 3 bases short, with 19 bases between. CDR1 is SGHRS and CDR2 is YFSETQ in the germline V gene. CDR3 in amino acids: CASSLVVGHGGGYNEQFF. The CDR3 DNA follows: TGCGCCAGCAGCTTGGTTGTGGGACACGGTGGCGGCTACAATGAGCAGTTCTTC.

This chain connects TRBV5-6 to TRBJ1-2; D ambiguous. Germline V CDR1 and CDR2: SGHDT, YYEEEE. The CDR3 has 11 residues. V was pared by 5 bases and J by 8 bases, with 10 bases between. DNA of the CDR3: TGTGCCAGCAGGCTTACAGCCGGCTACACCTTC. Protein sequence: CASRLTAGYTF.

V and J are TRBV9 and TRBJ1-2; D is ambiguous. Germline V gene sequence: CDR1 SGDLS, CDR2 YYNGEE. This CDR3 region has 11 residues. Trimming removed 7 bases from V and 8 bases from J, with 12 bases in between. CDR3 in amino acids: CASGGRRGYTF. In DNA, the CDR3 is TGTGCCAGCGGAGGTCGTCGGGGCTACACCTTC.

This clonotype has more than one count but fewer than ten. The chain carries TRBV6-6 and TRBJ2-4; 8 bases line up with TRBD1. The J call is doubtful: the DNA matches TRBJ2-7 better. CDR1 is MNHNY and CDR2 is SVGAGI in the germline V gene (reference sequence). The CDR3 spans 12 residues. The chain's CDR3 is CASKGDRYEQYF. The CDR3 region has the DNA TGTGCCAGCAAAGGGGACAGGTACGAGCAGTACTTC.

This clonotype was detected a few times. The chain couples TRBV27 to TRBJ2-3; tentative D call: TRBD2 (6 bases). V was shortened by 0 bases and J by 11 bases, with 15 bases between the two germline ends. The CDR3 sequence is 14 residues long. Per germline, CDR1 MNHEY and CDR2 SMNVEV (reference sequence). The DNA of the CDR3 is TGTGCCAGCAGTTTATCGGCGGGGCGGCGGAAGCAGTATTTT. This translates into CASSLSAGRRKQYF.